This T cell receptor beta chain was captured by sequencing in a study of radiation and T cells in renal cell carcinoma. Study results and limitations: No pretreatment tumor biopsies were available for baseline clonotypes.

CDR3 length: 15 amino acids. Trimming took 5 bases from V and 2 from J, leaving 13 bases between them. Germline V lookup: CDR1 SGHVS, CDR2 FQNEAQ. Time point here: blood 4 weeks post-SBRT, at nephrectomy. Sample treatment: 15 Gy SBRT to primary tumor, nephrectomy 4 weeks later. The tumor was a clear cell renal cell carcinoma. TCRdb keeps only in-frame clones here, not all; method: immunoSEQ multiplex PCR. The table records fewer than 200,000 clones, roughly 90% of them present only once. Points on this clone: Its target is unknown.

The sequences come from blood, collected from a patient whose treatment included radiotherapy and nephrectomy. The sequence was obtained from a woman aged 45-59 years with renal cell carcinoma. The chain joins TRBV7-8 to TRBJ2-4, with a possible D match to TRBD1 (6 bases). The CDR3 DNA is TGTGCCAGCAGCGGCCACAGGGCCCCCAAAAACATTCAGTACTTC. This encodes CASSGHRAPKNIQYF.